These 23 T cell receptor beta chains were all obtained from the same sample, sequenced in a study of shared clonotypes between healthy human individuals. The naive CD8 population came from CD45RO-negative cells selected for CCR7, without terminally differentiated effector memory CD45RA+ cells. The assay was immunoSEQ multiplex PCR, and TCRdb's table has in-frame clones only and misses some. The data show a few hundred thousand clones, 95% seen once. The sequenced sample was naive CD8+ T cells sorted from blood. These receptors were collected from a woman in her thirties in good health.

The chain recombines TRBV29-1 with TRBJ2-3; 10 nucleotides align to TRBD2. V shed 1 base, J shed 2 bases, and the junction held 6 bases outside the gene matches. CDR1 and CDR2 from the germline V gene are SQVTM and ANQGSEA. CDR3 length equals 16 residues. CDR3 in amino acids: CSVEGSLAGDTDTQYF. CDR3 in DNA: TGCAGCGTTGAAGGGAGTCTAGCGGGGGACACAGATACGCAGTATTTT.

The chain carries TRBV19 and TRBJ2-3; D is unresolved. CDR3 length: 13 residues. Germline CDR1 LNHDA, CDR2 SQIVND (reference sequence). Trimming stripped 6 bases from V and 2 bases from J, with 9 bases between. CDR3: CASSRRYTDTQYF. The CDR3 bases are TGTGCCAGTAGCCGGCGATACACAGATACGCAGTATTTT.

This clone is a singleton in its sample. The V gene is TRBV7-3, the J gene TRBJ2-3, with 8 bases identical to TRBD2. With V trimmed by 2 bases and J by 7 bases, 8 bases remained unmatched. CDR3 length: 15 residues. Looked up from germline, CDR1 is SGHTA and CDR2 is FQGTGA. As DNA, the CDR3 is TGTGCCAGCAGCTTAGGGGGATCTAGCGGGCATACGCAGTATTTT. The encoded protein is CASSLGGSSGHTQYF.

J is TRBJ2-1 and V is TRBV7-8; no clear D. The CDR3 is 15 amino acids. Germline CDR1 and CDR2: SGHVS and FQNEAQ. Trimming stripped 5 bases from V and 3 bases from J, with 14 bases between. The CDR3 region is CASSARAGSYNEQFF. The CDR3, as DNA: TGTGCCAGCAGCGCTAGGGCCGGCAGCTACAATGAGCAGTTCTTC.

The chain couples TRBV9 to TRBJ2-3, with D unresolved. The CDR3 length is 12 residues. Deletions cut 3 bases from V and 6 bases from J, with 8 bases between. CDR1 and CDR2 (germline): SGDLS, YYNGEE. As DNA, the CDR3 is TGTGCCAGCAGCGGGGTGGGGGATACGCAGTATTTT. Its translation is CASSGVGDTQYF.

The chain carries TRBV6-5 and TRBJ1-4; TRBD1 matches at 7 bases. CDR1 is MNHEY, CDR2 SVGAGI, per germline. The CDR3 covers 12 residues. Trimming at V came to 4 bases and at J to 12 bases, leaving 5 bases not matched to a gene. CDR3: CASSFTGDELFF. CDR3 bases: TGTGCCAGCAGTTTTACAGGGGACGAACTGTTTTTT.

The genes are TRBV25-1 and TRBJ1-4; TRBD1 agrees at 8 bases. Trimming at V came to 10 bases and at J to 2 bases, leaving 15 bases not matched to a gene. Germline CDR1 and CDR2: MGHDK and SYGVNS. This CDR3 region has 17 residues. For the CDR3, the DNA is TGTGCCACCGCCCCGTGGACAGGGCCAACTACTAATGAAAAACTGTTTTTT. It is translated as CATAPWTGPTTNEKLFF.

The rearrangement links TRBV2 to TRBJ2-1; tentatively, D is TRBD2 (5 bases). V was clipped by 6 bases and J by 7 bases, with 16 bases between them. This CDR3 is built from 14 residues. Germline V lookup: CDR1 SNHLY, CDR2 FYNNEI. CDR3 protein: CASSEPGWGNEQFF. The CDR3 nucleotides are TGTGCCAGCAGCGAGCCGGGATGGGGAAATGAGCAGTTCTTC.

The chain has TRBV7-8 and TRBJ2-7; 8 bases match TRBD1. V trimming: 5 bases; J trimming: 2 bases; junction bases outside the gene matches: 8. CDR1 is SGHVS and CDR2 is FQNEAQ in the germline V gene. The CDR3 is 15 residues long. CDR3 sequence: CASSIPQGATYEQYF. In DNA form, the CDR3 reads TGTGCCAGCAGCATCCCGCAGGGGGCCACCTACGAGCAGTACTTC.

The J gene is TRBJ2-2, the V gene TRBV7-6; 11 bases align to TRBD2. CDR3 length: 15 residues. Trimming cost V 6 bases and J 4 bases; bases outside gene matches: 4. The germline CDR1 and CDR2 sequences are SGHVS and FNYEAQ. The CDR3 is CASRVLAGGTGELFF. CDR3 bases: TGTGCCAGCAGGGTTCTAGCGGGAGGCACCGGGGAGCTGTTTTTT.

Points on this clone: This sample includes further DNA sequences coding for the same CDR3. V and J are TRBV27 and TRBJ2-7, with a tentative D call TRBD2 (6 bases). CDR1 is MNHEY, CDR2 SMNVEV, per germline (reference sequence). The CDR3 has 14 residues. The V gene lost 0 bases and the J gene lost 3 bases, with 9 bases spanning the gap. The chain's CDR3 is CASSLSGLSYEQYF. CDR3 sequence (DNA): TGTGCCAGCAGTTTATCGGGACTGAGCTACGAGCAGTACTTC.

CDR3 in DNA: TGTGCCAGCAGCTTAGTGGGCGCTAACTATGGCTACACCTTC. Protein product: CASSLVGANYGYTF. V gene TRBV13 combines with J gene TRBJ1-2; D unclear. V lost 1 base and J 0 bases, leaving 6 bases between the germline ends. This CDR3 spans 14 amino acids. Germline CDR1 reads PRHDT; CDR2 reads FYEKMQ (reference sequence).

The CDR3 bases are TGTGCCAGCAGCCCGGGGACTAGCGGAAAGACCCAGTACTTC. This gives the protein CASSPGTSGKTQYF. The chain links TRBV13 to TRBJ2-5; 11 bases fit TRBD2. Trimming at V came to 5 bases and at J to 6 bases, leaving 5 bases not matched to a gene. The CDR3 is 14 amino acids. Looked up from germline, CDR1 is PRHDT and CDR2 is FYEKMQ (reference sequence).

This chain connects TRBV5-1 to TRBJ2-1; 10 bases map to TRBD1. Trimming at V came to 4 bases and at J to 6 bases, leaving 4 bases not matched to a gene. The CDR3 is 14 amino acids. Looked up from germline, CDR1 is SGHRS and CDR2 is YFSETQ. As DNA, the CDR3 is TGCGCCAGCAGCCCCTGGACAGGGGGCAATGAGCAGTTCTTC. As protein: CASSPWTGGNEQFF. Complete variable domain (other parts from reference TRBV5-1 and TRBJ2-1): KAGVTQTPRYLIKTRGQQVTLSCSPISGHRSVSWYQQTPGQGLQFLFEYFSETQRNKGNFPGRFSGRQFSNSRSEMNVSTLELGDSALYLCASSPWTGGNEQFFGPGTRLTVL.

The chain links TRBV29-1 to TRBJ2-1; the D is unclear. CDR3 size: 11 residues. Germline V lookup: CDR1 SQVTM, CDR2 ANQGSEA. V lost 7 bases to trimming and J lost 3 bases, with 7 bases between them. The CDR3 sequence: CSGKFYNEQFF. In DNA form, the CDR3 reads TGCAGCGGCAAGTTCTACAATGAGCAGTTCTTC.

This chain uses TRBV4-1 with TRBJ1-1; D gene uncertain. Germline lookup yields CDR1 MGHRA and CDR2 YSYEKL. Trimming removed 1 base from V and 8 bases from J, with 11 bases in between. The CDR3 runs 13 residues. The CDR3 here is CASSQGFTDEAFF. The CDR3 nucleotides read TGCGCCAGCAGCCAAGGCTTCACAGACGAAGCTTTCTTT.

The chain has TRBV27 and TRBJ2-2, with 11 bases identical to TRBD2. Per the germline V gene, CDR1 is MNHEY and CDR2 is SMNVEV (reference sequence). This CDR3 spans 18 amino acids. With V trimmed by 4 bases and J by 0 bases, 7 bases remained unmatched. CDR3 bases: TGTGCCAGCAGTTACCTACTAGCGGGAGCGACGAACACCGGGGAGCTGTTTTTT. Protein sequence: CASSYLLAGATNTGELFF.

V gene TRBV28 combines with J gene TRBJ1-2, with D possibly being TRBD1 (5 bases). The length of the CDR3 is 13 residues. Germline CDR1 reads MDHEN; CDR2 reads SYDVKM. Trimming took off 7 bases at V and 3 bases at J, with 12 bases between the two ends. The CDR3 region is CASTLAGDYGYTF. CDR3 nucleotides: TGTGCCAGCACCCTGGCGGGGGACTATGGCTACACCTTC.

This clone occurred a few times. The chain combines TRBV7-9 with TRBJ1-1; D uncertain. CDR1 and CDR2 (germline): SEHNR, FQNEAQ (reference sequence). The CDR3 is made up of 12 amino acids. Trimming took off 8 bases at V and 1 base at J, with 8 bases between the two ends. The CDR3, as DNA: TGTGCCAGCCTACTGTGGAACACTGAAGCTTTCTTT. Its protein product is CASLLWNTEAFF. Full variable domain (outside the CDR3, taken from reference TRBV7-9 and TRBJ1-1): DTGVSQNPRHKITKRGQNVTFRCDPISEHNRLYWYRQTLGQGPEFLTYFQNEAQLEKSRLLSDRFSAERPKGSFSTLEIQRTEQGDSAMYLCASLLWNTEAFFGQGTRLTVV.

V and J are TRBV5-1 and TRBJ1-1; tentative D call: TRBD1 (5 bases). Trimming shortened V by 4 bases and J by 6 bases, and 22 bases separated the two germline ends. CDR3 length: 16 amino acids. Germline values: CDR1 SGHRS, CDR2 YFSETQ. CDR3: CASSTSIGFPGAEAFF. In DNA, the CDR3 is TGCGCCAGCAGCACCTCGATCGGCTTCCCGGGGGCTGAAGCTTTCTTT.

The chain employs TRBV5-8 and TRBJ2-7; TRBD1 matches 9 bases. V was clipped by 7 bases and J by 0 bases; unmatched bases: 5. Germline CDR1 is SGHTS and CDR2 is YDEGEE. The CDR3 is made up of 14 amino acids. The CDR3 loop reads CASGDRGSSYEQYF. The CDR3 DNA sequence: TGTGCCAGCGGAGACAGGGGGAGCTCCTACGAGCAGTACTTC.

V and J are TRBV30 and TRBJ2-2, with unresolved D. Germline V gives CDR1 GTSNPN, CDR2 SVGIG (reference sequence). Trimming took 3 bases from V and 3 from J, leaving 11 bases between them. The CDR3 loop spans 14 amino acids. CDR3 DNA sequence: TGTGCCTGGAGAAGGCAGGCATACACCGGGGAGCTGTTTTTT. Translating it yields CAWRRQAYTGELFF.

The chain combines TRBV28 with TRBJ2-4, with 7 nucleotides matching TRBD2. With 7 bases clipped from V and 9 bases from J, the junction kept 6 bases outside the gene matches. The germline V gene encodes CDR1 MDHEN and CDR2 SYDVKM. CDR3 length: 12 amino acids. As DNA, the CDR3 is TGTGCCAGCAAGGGAGGGAGTGGCATTCAGTACTTC. It encodes CASKGGSGIQYF.